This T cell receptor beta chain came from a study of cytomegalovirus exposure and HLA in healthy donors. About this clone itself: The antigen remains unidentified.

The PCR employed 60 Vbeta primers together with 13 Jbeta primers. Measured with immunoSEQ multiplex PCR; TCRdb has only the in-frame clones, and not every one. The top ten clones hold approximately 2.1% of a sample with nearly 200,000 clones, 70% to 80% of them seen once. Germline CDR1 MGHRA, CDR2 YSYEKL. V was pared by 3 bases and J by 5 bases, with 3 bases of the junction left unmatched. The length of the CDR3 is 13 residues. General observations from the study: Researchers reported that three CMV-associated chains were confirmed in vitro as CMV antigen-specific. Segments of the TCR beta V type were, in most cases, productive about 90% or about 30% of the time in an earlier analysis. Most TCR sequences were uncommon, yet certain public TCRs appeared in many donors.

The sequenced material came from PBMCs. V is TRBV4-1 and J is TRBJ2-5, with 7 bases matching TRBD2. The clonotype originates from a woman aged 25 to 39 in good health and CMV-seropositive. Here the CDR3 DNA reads TGCGCCAGCAGCCACGTGGGGGGGGAGACCCAGTACTTC. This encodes CASSHVGGETQYF.